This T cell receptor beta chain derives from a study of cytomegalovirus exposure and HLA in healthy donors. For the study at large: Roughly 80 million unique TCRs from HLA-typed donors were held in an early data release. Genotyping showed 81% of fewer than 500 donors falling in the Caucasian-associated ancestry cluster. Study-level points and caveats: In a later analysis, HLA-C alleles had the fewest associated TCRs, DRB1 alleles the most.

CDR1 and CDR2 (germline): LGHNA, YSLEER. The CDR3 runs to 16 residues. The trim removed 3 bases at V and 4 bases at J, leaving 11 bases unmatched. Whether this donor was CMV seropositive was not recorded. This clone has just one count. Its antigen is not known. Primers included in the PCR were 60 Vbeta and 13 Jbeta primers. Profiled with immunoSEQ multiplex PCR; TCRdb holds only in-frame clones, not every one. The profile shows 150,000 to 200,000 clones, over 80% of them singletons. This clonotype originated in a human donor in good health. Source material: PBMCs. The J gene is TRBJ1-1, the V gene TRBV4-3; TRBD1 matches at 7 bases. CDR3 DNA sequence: TGCGCCAGCAGCCAGCGACACAGGGGCAAGGGCACTGAAGCTTTCTTT. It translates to CASSQRHRGKGTEAFF.